The entry below gives a single T cell receptor (beta chain) sequence along with its context. Individuals aged about 18 to 89 years were recruited from approximately 22 US areas. Clinical history reported by participants formed the basis on which cohorts were assigned. The CDR3 totals 14 residues. Trimming at V came to 4 bases and at J to 4 bases, leaving 3 bases not matched to a gene. Per germline, CDR1 MGHRA and CDR2 YSYEKL. The data stem from a study of blood T cell repertoires in COVID-19. Across the whole study: Samples came from the United States, Italy and Spain, spanning acute and convalescent COVID-19. T cells, B-cell-depleted T cells, or PBMCs supplied cDNA or gDNA.

TCRdb's copy holds only in-frame clones and misses some; the assay was immunoSEQ multiplex PCR. The sample shows under 300,000 clones, around 89% of them seen only once. This rearrangement joins TRBV4-1 to TRBJ1-4; TRBD1 matches 7 bases. The sequencing input was PBMCs or T cells enriched from blood (not recorded which). This clonotype was obtained from a middle-aged man who had recovered from COVID-19. The CDR3 DNA is TGCGCCAGCAGCCGCAGGGGGTTTAATGAAAAACTGTTTTTT. Translation: CASSRRGFNEKLFF.